The present TCR beta chain was sequenced within a study of blood T cell repertoires in COVID-19. Study-level background: From the United States, Italy and Spain came samples of acute and convalescent COVID-19. T cells, B-cell-depleted T cells, or PBMCs provided the cDNA or gDNA that served as material.

As processed by the authors: Estimated nucleated cell counts came from reference gene primer amplification. Repertoires were generated with immunoSEQ multiplex PCR, while TCRdb's copy carries only in-frame clones and drops some. V and J calls and clone size are as listed in that table; D and trimming were resolved from the DNA. The sample includes 150,000 to 200,000 clones, around 88% of them seen just once. CDR3 length: 14 amino acids. J was trimmed by 4 bases and V by 3 bases; bases with no gene match: 3. The germline V gene encodes CDR1 LNHDA and CDR2 SQIVND (reference sequence). This sequence joins TRBV19 and TRBJ2-1, with 7 bases matching TRBD2. The TCR was taken from a human donor in a cohort sampled during active COVID-19. Sequencing input: peripheral blood. CDR3 nucleotide sequence: TGTGCCAGTAGTATCACTAGCGCATACAATGAGCAGTTCTTC. Residues: CASSITSAYNEQFF.